Reported below is one T cell receptor (beta chain). The entry originates in a study of blood T cell repertoires in COVID-19. Original processing methods: Nucleated cell number was recorded as an estimate derived from reference gene primer amplification. Repertoires were generated with immunoSEQ multiplex PCR, while TCRdb's copy carries only in-frame clones and drops some. That table gives V, J and clone size, and the DNA gave D and trimming. This sample carries about 210,000 clones, over 75% of them seen once, and the ten largest clones take around 4.8%. Germline V CDR1 and CDR2: SGHRS, YFSETQ. The CDR3 contains 14 residues. V shed 6 bases and J 3 bases; nucleotides not matched to a gene: 8.

What was sequenced was peripheral blood. The source is a woman aged 40 to 50 with acute or convalescent COVID-19. V is TRBV5-1 and J is TRBJ1-1; TRBD1 aligns across 7 bases. The CDR3 loop is CASTRQGGYTEAFF. In DNA form, the CDR3 reads TGCGCCAGCACCCGACAGGGTGGGTACACTGAAGCTTTCTTT.